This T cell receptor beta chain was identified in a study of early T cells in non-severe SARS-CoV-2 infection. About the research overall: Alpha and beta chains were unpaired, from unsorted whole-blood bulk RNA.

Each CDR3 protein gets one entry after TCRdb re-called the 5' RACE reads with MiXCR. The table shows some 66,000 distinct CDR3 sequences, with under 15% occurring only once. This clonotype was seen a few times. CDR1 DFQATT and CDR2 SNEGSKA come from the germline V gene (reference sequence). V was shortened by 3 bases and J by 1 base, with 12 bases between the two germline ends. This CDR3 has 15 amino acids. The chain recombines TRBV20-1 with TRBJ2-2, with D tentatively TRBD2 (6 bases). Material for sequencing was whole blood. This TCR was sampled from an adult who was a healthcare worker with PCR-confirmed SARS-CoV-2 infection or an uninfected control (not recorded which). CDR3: CSARDGGLNTGELFF. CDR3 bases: TGCAGTGCTAGGGACGGGGGTTTGAACACCGGGGAGCTGTTTTTT.